The next 32 T cell receptor beta chains were all read from a single sample in a study of cytomegalovirus exposure and HLA in healthy donors. Vbeta (60) and Jbeta (13) primers were used in the PCR. Some clones are missing from TCRdb's copy, which holds only in-frame ones; the method was immunoSEQ multiplex PCR. The sample carries 130,000 to 150,000 clones, 79% recorded once. The sample was PBMCs. The receptor source for this set is a female donor in good health and CMV-seronegative.

The genes are TRBV5-1 and TRBJ2-5, with a tentative D call TRBD2 (7 bases). The CDR3 length is 15 residues. V gave up 0 bases and J gave up 4 bases, with 13 bases separating them. CDR1 and CDR2 from the germline V gene are SGHRS and YFSETQ. The CDR3 region is CASSLGRGAPETQYF. In DNA, the CDR3 is TGCGCCAGCAGCTTGGGACGGGGGGCCCCAGAGACCCAGTACTTC. The variable domain in full, with the rest retrieved from reference TRBV5-1 and TRBJ2-5, is KAGVTQTPRYLIKTRGQQVTLSCSPISGHRSVSWYQQTPGQGLQFLFEYFSETQRNKGNFPGRFSGRQFSNSRSEMNVSTLELGDSALYLCASSLGRGAPETQYFGPGTRLLVL.

The V gene is TRBV6-5, the J gene TRBJ2-1, with TRBD2 matching 7 bases. The germline gives CDR1 MNHEY, CDR2 SVGAGI. V lost 0 bases to trimming and J lost 7 bases; unmatched junction nucleotides: 3. The CDR3 contains 14 residues. The CDR3 loop is CASSYSGGVNEQFF. DNA for the CDR3: TGTGCCAGCAGTTACTCGGGGGGGGTGAATGAGCAGTTCTTC.

The rearrangement joins TRBV18 to TRBJ1-2; maybe TRBD1 (5 bases). The CDR3 extends over 13 amino acids. Germline-derived CDR1 and CDR2 are KGHSH and LQKENI. V dropped 6 bases and J dropped 2 bases, with 10 bases sitting between them. The CDR3 DNA is TGTGCCAGCTCGACGCGGGGGAACTATGGCTACACCTTC. Amino acids: CASSTRGNYGYTF.

The chain combines TRBV7-8 with TRBJ2-3; maybe TRBD2 (5 bases). The CDR3 runs 11 residues. Trimming shortened V by 6 bases and J by 6 bases, and 7 bases separated the two germline ends. The germline V gene has CDR1 SGHVS and CDR2 FQNEAQ. The CDR3 DNA sequence: TGTGCCAGCAGGGGCGGGGATACGCAGTATTTT. Translating it yields CASRGGDTQYF. The full variable domain, its missing parts supplied by reference TRBV7-8 and TRBJ2-3, is GAGVSQSPRYKVAKRGQDVALRCDPISGHVSLFWYQQALGQGPEFLTYFQNEAQLDKSGLPSDRFFAERPEGSVSTLKIQRTQQEDSAVYLCASRGGDTQYFGPGTRLTVL.

The chain joins TRBV29-1 to TRBJ1-2; 7 bases agree with TRBD1. V was pared by 5 bases and J by 6 bases, with 6 bases of the junction left unmatched. The CDR3 consists of 12 residues. CDR1 is SQVTM and CDR2 is ANQGSEA in the germline V gene. The CDR3 loop is CSVSDREDGYTF. DNA of the CDR3: TGCAGCGTTTCTGACAGGGAGGATGGCTACACCTTC.

This clone showed up just once. The DNA for the CDR3 is TGTGCCAGCAGCGTAGATAGCGGGCGTAGCACAGATACGCAGTATTTT. This encodes CASSVDSGRSTDTQYF. This rearrangement joins TRBV9 to TRBJ2-3; TRBD2 agrees at 7 bases. The V gene end was trimmed by 0 bases and the J gene end by 0 bases; junction bases not matched to a gene: 4. There are 16 residues in the CDR3. Per the germline V gene, CDR1 is SGDLS and CDR2 is YYNGEE.

The gene calls are TRBV5-6 and TRBJ2-6; weak D call: TRBD2 (5 bases). Trimming cost V 2 bases and J 0 bases, with 18 bases left between them. The CDR3 extends over 19 amino acids. In germline, CDR1 is SGHDT, CDR2 YYEEEE. The CDR3 DNA reads TGTGCCAGCAGCTTAGTGGCCCTAGCTGGCAGCTCTGGGGCCAACGTCCTGACTTTC. Translating gives CASSLVALAGSSGANVLTF.

This clone was recorded a few times. The rearrangement uses TRBV29-1 and TRBJ1-4; D remains unclear. Per the germline V gene, CDR1 is SQVTM and CDR2 is ANQGSEA. The V and J ends lost 3 bases and 10 bases respectively, with 12 bases between them. The CDR3 is 12 amino acids. The CDR3 coding sequence is TGCAGCGTTGACGGAGGTCTTGGAAAACTGTTTTTT. Its translation: CSVDGGLGKLFF.

This clone was picked up a small number of times. The chain uses TRBV10-3 and TRBJ2-7, with 9 positions matching TRBD1. The CDR3 covers 14 residues. V was clipped by 4 bases and J by 3 bases; unmatched bases: 4. Germline V gene sequence: CDR1 ENHRY, CDR2 SYGVKD. The DNA of the CDR3 is TGTGCCATCAGTGGGACAGGGGAAGGCTACGAGCAGTACTTC. This codes for CAISGTGEGYEQYF.

The V gene is TRBV7-2, the J gene TRBJ2-4; TRBD1 aligns across 7 bases. Germline CDR1 and CDR2: SGHTA and FQGNSA. This CDR3 spans 14 amino acids. The J segment lost 7 bases and the V segment lost 1 base, leaving 4 bases of the junction unmatched. CDR3 loop: CASSLDLGQNIQYF. CDR3 nucleotide sequence: TGTGCCAGCAGCTTAGACTTGGGACAGAACATTCAGTACTTC.

The genes are TRBV10-3 and TRBJ2-7; D may be TRBD2 (5 bases). Germline values: CDR1 ENHRY, CDR2 SYGVKD. The V gene lost 2 bases and the J gene lost 2 bases, with 10 bases spanning the gap. The CDR3 totals 14 residues. CDR3 bases: TGTGCCATCAGTGAGCCCGGGGTCCCCTACGAGCAGTACTTC. This translates into CAISEPGVPYEQYF.

The gene calls are TRBV5-6 and TRBJ1-6; no clear D. The CDR3 is 15 amino acids. The germline gives CDR1 SGHDT, CDR2 YYEEEE. Trimming pared 1 base from V and 9 bases from J, leaving 14 bases between. CDR3: CASSLQRSRSSPLHF. In nucleotides, the CDR3 is TGTGCCAGCAGCTTGCAAAGGTCGCGGAGTTCACCCCTCCACTTT.

This sequence joins TRBV6-5 and TRBJ2-3; 11 bases map to TRBD2. Germline values: CDR1 MNHEY, CDR2 SVGAGI. V gave up 4 bases and J gave up 2 bases; unmatched junction bases: 2. The CDR3 is made up of 15 amino acids. DNA of the CDR3: TGTGCCAGCAGTTTAGCGGGAGGGCCCACAGATACGCAGTATTTT. It is translated as CASSLAGGPTDTQYF.

This clone was picked up a small number of times. V usage is TRBV6-6 and J usage is TRBJ1-5, with D perhaps TRBD1 (6 bases). V was trimmed by 2 bases and J by 1 base, leaving 12 bases between them. The V gene's germline CDR1 is MNHNY and CDR2 SVGAGI (reference sequence). CDR3 length: 16 amino acids. CDR3 amino acids: CASSYLAGASNQPQHF. CDR3 nucleotides: TGTGCCAGCAGTTACCTGGCGGGGGCGAGCAATCAGCCCCAGCATTTT.

This CDR3 reads CAWSAGTGGREQYF. In nucleotides, the CDR3 is TGTGCCTGGAGTGCCGGGACAGGGGGCCGTGAGCAGTACTTC. The V gene is TRBV30, the J gene TRBJ2-5, with 12 bases fitting TRBD1. This CDR3 has 14 amino acids. Looked up from germline, CDR1 is GTSNPN and CDR2 is SVGIG (reference sequence). The V and J ends lost 1 base and 11 bases, in that order; junction bases with no gene match: 8.

The chain links TRBV4-1 to TRBJ2-7; the D is unclear. The CDR3 is 14 residues long. Germline CDR1 is MGHRA and CDR2 is YSYEKL. Trimming took 4 bases from V and 4 from J, leaving 14 bases between them. CDR3 sequence: CASSLQPGYYEQYF. The CDR3 coding sequence is TGCGCCAGCAGCCTACAACCCGGGTATTACGAGCAGTACTTC.

This sequence joins TRBV23-1 and TRBJ1-6; D is ambiguous. TRBV23-1 is noted as an ORF with a role that remains uncertain. The CDR3 loop spans 10 amino acids. V lost 8 bases and J 7 bases, leaving 3 bases between the germline ends. Here the CDR3 DNA reads TGCGCCAGCGAGAATTCACCCCTCCACTTT. It is translated as CASENSPLHF.

The chain is built from TRBV6-1 and TRBJ2-1; 15 positions agree with TRBD2. The CDR3 is made up of 15 amino acids. Germline loops: CDR1 MNHNS, CDR2 SASEGT. V lost 4 bases to trimming and J lost 9 bases; unmatched junction nucleotides: 4. The CDR3 region has the DNA TGTGCCAGCAGTGGGACTAGCGGGGGGGCGGGTGAGCAGTTCTTC. It encodes CASSGTSGGAGEQFF.

CDR3 loop: CASRQVLGQPQHF. As DNA, the CDR3 is TGTGCCAGTAGGCAGGTTCTCGGTCAGCCCCAGCATTTT. V and J are TRBV19 and TRBJ1-5; D uncertain. Germline CDR1 is LNHDA and CDR2 is SQIVND (reference sequence). The length of the CDR3 is 13 residues. Trimming pared 6 bases from V and 6 bases from J, leaving 12 bases between.

To note about this clone: Sequence at one end of the junction differs from germline and may be a read error. Distinct nucleotide sequences in the sample also encode this CDR3. CDR3 amino acids: CAWSLLGLAGEQYF. CDR3 DNA sequence: TGTGCCTGGAGCCTCCTCGGACTAGCGGGCGAGCAGTACTTT. This chain joins TRBV30 and TRBJ2-7, with TRBD2 identical over 11 bases. This CDR3 is built from 14 residues. In germline, CDR1 is GTSNPN, CDR2 SVGIG (reference sequence).

The V and J genes are TRBV15 and TRBJ2-1; 8 bases line up with TRBD2. The CDR3 length is 15 residues. Germline CDR1 reads LNHNV; CDR2 reads YYDKDF (reference sequence). With 5 bases clipped from V and 8 bases from J, the junction kept 11 bases outside the gene matches. The CDR3 here is CATSRPGTRKYEQFF. DNA for the CDR3: TGTGCCACCAGCCGCCCCGGGACTAGAAAGTATGAGCAGTTCTTC.

The chain has TRBV7-9 and TRBJ1-1; D is perhaps TRBD1 (6 bases). Deletions cut 6 bases from V and 1 base from J, with 9 bases between. CDR1 and CDR2 from the germline V gene are SEHNR and FQNEAQ (reference sequence). This CDR3 has 13 residues. The CDR3 DNA reads TGTGCCAGCAGACCGGACAGGAACACTGAAGCTTTCTTT. It translates to CASRPDRNTEAFF.

The V gene is TRBV2, the J gene TRBJ1-6, with 8 positions matching TRBD1. The CDR3 is 13 amino acids. V gave up 6 bases and J gave up 5 bases; unmatched junction bases: 0. Germline values: CDR1 SNHLY, CDR2 FYNNEI. This CDR3 is CASRDRDNSPLHF. DNA of the CDR3: TGTGCCAGCAGGGACAGGGATAATTCACCCCTCCACTTT.

The CDR3 region is CASSFLDRRDTIYF. In DNA form, the CDR3 reads TGTGCCAGCAGCTTTCTGGACAGGAGAGACACCATATATTTT. The J gene is TRBJ1-3, the V gene TRBV7-8; 7 nucleotides match TRBD1. Germline V lookup: CDR1 SGHVS, CDR2 FQNEAQ. This CDR3 spans 14 amino acids. Trimming removed 3 bases from V and 8 bases from J; junction bases left unmatched: 7.

The gene calls are TRBV29-1 and TRBJ2-1; 12 nucleotides align to TRBD2. Trimming took 7 bases from V and 3 from J; bases not matched to a gene: 7. The CDR3 loop spans 15 amino acids. Germline V gene lookup returns CDR1 SQVTM and CDR2 ANQGSEA. The CDR3 region has the DNA TGCAGCGCCGAAAGACTAGCGGGAGTCTACAATGAGCAGTTCTTC. This sequence encodes CSAERLAGVYNEQFF.

The rearrangement joins TRBV5-5 to TRBJ1-1; D not certain. This CDR3 has 13 residues. Germline V lookup: CDR1 SGHKS, CDR2 YYEKEE (reference sequence). Trimming took off 0 bases at V and 6 bases at J, with 9 bases between the two ends. The CDR3 DNA sequence: TGTGCCAGCAGCTTGGGGAGTTGGGCTGAAGCTTTCTTT. Amino acid sequence: CASSLGSWAEAFF.

The J gene is TRBJ2-5, the V gene TRBV6-5; possible D gene TRBD2, 6 bases. The J call could be wrong; TRBJ2-7 is a better fit for the DNA end. The germline V gene has CDR1 MNHEY and CDR2 SVGAGI. CDR3 length: 15 residues. CDR3 sequence reads: CASSRRRDLSYEQYF. CDR3 in DNA: TGTGCCAGCAGCCGGAGGCGGGATCTCTCCTACGAGCAGTACTTC.

The chain links TRBV28 to TRBJ2-5; 9 nucleotides match TRBD2. With V trimmed by 1 base and J by 3 bases, 3 bases remained unmatched. CDR3 size: 15 residues. CDR1 and CDR2 (germline): MDHEN, SYDVKM. CDR3 nucleotides: TGTGCCAGCAGTTTATACGCGGGAGGGGAAGAGACCCAGTACTTC. This encodes CASSLYAGGEETQYF.

The CDR3 is CASSLASGSMADTQYF. CDR3 in DNA: TGTGCCAGCAGCTTGGCTAGCGGGAGTATGGCAGATACGCAGTATTTT. The chain links TRBV7-9 to TRBJ2-3; TRBD2 agrees at 10 bases. V was clipped by 3 bases and J by 4 bases; unmatched bases: 7. The length of the CDR3 is 16 residues. Germline V gene lookup returns CDR1 SEHNR and CDR2 FQNEAQ (reference sequence).

V is TRBV19 and J is TRBJ1-2, with 8 bases aligning to TRBD1. Germline values: CDR1 LNHDA, CDR2 SQIVND (reference sequence). With V trimmed by 6 bases and J by 8 bases, 14 bases remained unmatched. The CDR3 contains 15 residues. The CDR3 coding sequence is TGTGCCAGTAGCGGACCCTTGACAGGGGCGACAGGCTACACCTTC. Encoded protein: CASSGPLTGATGYTF.

The V call is TRBV4-3, the J call TRBJ2-3, with D unresolved. This CDR3 is 13 amino acids long. Looked up from germline, CDR1 is LGHNA and CDR2 is YSLEER. V dropped 4 bases and J dropped 3 bases, with 8 bases sitting between them. The CDR3 loop reads CASSLSVTDTQYF. DNA for the CDR3: TGCGCCAGCAGCCTTTCTGTGACAGATACGCAGTATTTT.

This clone was detected ten times or more. The CDR3 DNA sequence: TGTGCCAGCAGCAGGCCGTCTTGGAGGAACGAGCAGTACTTC. This sequence encodes CASSRPSWRNEQYF. The V gene is TRBV5-6, the J gene TRBJ2-7; perhaps TRBD2 as D (5 bases). Germline V gives CDR1 SGHDT, CDR2 YYEEEE. The CDR3 runs to 14 residues. Deletions cut 4 bases from V and 5 bases from J, with 16 bases between.